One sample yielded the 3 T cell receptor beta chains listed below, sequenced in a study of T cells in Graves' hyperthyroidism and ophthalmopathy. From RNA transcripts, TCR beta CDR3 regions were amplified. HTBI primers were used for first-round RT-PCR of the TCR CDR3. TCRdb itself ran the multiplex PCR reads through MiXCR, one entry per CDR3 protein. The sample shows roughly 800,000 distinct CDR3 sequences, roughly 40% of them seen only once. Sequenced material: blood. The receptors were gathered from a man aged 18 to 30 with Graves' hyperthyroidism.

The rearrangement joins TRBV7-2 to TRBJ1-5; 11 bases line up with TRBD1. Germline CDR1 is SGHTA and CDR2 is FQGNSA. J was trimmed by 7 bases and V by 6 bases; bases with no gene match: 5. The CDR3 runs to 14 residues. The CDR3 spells CASRSGQGVQPQHF. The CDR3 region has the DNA TGTGCCAGCAGGTCGGGACAGGGGGTGCAGCCCCAGCATTTT.

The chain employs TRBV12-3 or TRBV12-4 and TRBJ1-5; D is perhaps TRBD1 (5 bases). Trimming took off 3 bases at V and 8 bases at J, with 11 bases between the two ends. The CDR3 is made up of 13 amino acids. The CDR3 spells CASSLGEVKPQHF. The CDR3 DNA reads TGTGCCAGCAGTTTGGGGGAGGTTAAGCCCCAGCATTTT.

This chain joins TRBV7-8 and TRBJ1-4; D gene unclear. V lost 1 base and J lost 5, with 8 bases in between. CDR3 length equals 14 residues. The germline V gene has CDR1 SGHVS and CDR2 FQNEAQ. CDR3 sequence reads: CASSLVGINEKLFF. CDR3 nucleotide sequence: TGTGCCAGCAGCTTAGTGGGAATAAATGAAAAACTGTTTTTT.